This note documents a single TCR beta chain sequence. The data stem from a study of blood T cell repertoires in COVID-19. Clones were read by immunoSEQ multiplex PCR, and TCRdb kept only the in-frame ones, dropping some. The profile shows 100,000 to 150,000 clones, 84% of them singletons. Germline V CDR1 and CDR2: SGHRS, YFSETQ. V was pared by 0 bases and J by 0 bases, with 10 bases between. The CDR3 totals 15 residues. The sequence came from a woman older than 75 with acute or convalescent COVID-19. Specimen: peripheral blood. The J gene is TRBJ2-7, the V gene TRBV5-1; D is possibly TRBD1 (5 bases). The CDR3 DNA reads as TGCGCCAGCAGCTTGGTGACAGACCTCTCCTACGAGCAGTACTTC. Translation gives CASSLVTDLSYEQYF.